The TCR beta chain under discussion was sequenced for a study of shared clonotypes between healthy human individuals. Study-level information: Participating donors consisted of a couple of women and a few men aged 18 to 49. Study observations and caveats: Generally, naive subsets (rather than memory subsets) showed larger estimated richness.

For this clone: Its antigen is unidentified.

Germline V gives CDR1 SGHAT, CDR2 FQNNGV. The CDR3 totals 13 residues. Trimming at V came to 8 bases and at J to 7 bases, leaving 7 bases not matched to a gene. Repertoires were generated with immunoSEQ multiplex PCR, while TCRdb's copy carries only in-frame clones and drops some. Of some 2,000,000 clones listed, approximately 96% are singletons. This chain joins TRBV11-2 and TRBJ1-4; 7 nucleotides line up with TRBD1. Sequenced material: naive CD4+ T cells sorted from blood. This sample's subset: CD45RA+ positively selected. The source is a young man in good health. CDR3: CASQWDSSEKLFF. The CDR3 DNA follows: TGTGCCAGCCAATGGGACAGCAGTGAAAAACTGTTTTTT. The entire variable domain, with the rest obtained from reference TRBV11-2 and TRBJ1-4, is as follows: EAGVAQSPRYKIIEKRQSVAFWCNPISGHATLYWYQQILGQGPKLLIQFQNNGVVDDSQLPKDRFSAERLKGVDSTLKIQPAKLEDSAVYLCASQWDSSEKLFFGSGTQLSVL.